Listed below are T cell receptor beta chains from one sample, sequenced in a study of cytomegalovirus exposure and HLA in healthy donors. Method: immunoSEQ multiplex PCR; TCRdb's copy keeps in-frame clones and lacks some. Of about 200,000 clones in the sample, around 80% were seen once. The sample consisted of PBMCs. The receptors shown here come from a man in his forties in good health and CMV-seropositive. CDR3s include the opening cysteine and the closing phenylalanine or tryptophan. Fields, in order: clone size, V gene, D gene, J gene, CDR3 DNA, CDR3 protein. A D gene is named only where the DNA matches it firmly. The listing skips clone size in some rows; elsewhere it reads once, few, many or a size class.

once	TRBV4-3	TRBD1	TRBJ1-2	TGCGCCAGCAGCCCCCGACAGGGGTGGGACTATGGCTACACCTTC	CASSPRQGWDYGYTF
.	TRBV18	TRBD1	TRBJ1-1	TGTGCCAGCTCACCCATCGTACAGGGGAGCACTGAAGCTTTCTTT	CASSPIVQGSTEAFF
.	TRBV10-1	.	TRBJ2-2	TGCGCCAGCGTTCAGTTAAACACCGGGGAGCTGTTTTTT	CASVQLNTGELFF
.	TRBV6-1	TRBD1	TRBJ1-3	TGTGCCAGCAGTGAAGCCAGGGGGCTTCTTGGAAACACCATATATTTT	CASSEARGLLGNTIYF
.	TRBV27	TRBD1	TRBJ2-2	TGTGCCAGCAGTATACTGGGACAGGGGGCCGGGGAGCTGTTTTTT	CASSILGQGAGELFF
.	TRBV18	.	TRBJ2-2	TGTGCCAGCTCACCATTTCTGCAGGGGAACACCGGGGAGCTGTTTTTT	CASSPFLQGNTGELFF
.	TRBV18	.	TRBJ2-2	TGTGCCAGCTCACCACTCCGGGGCACCGGGGAGCTGTTTTTT	CASSPLRGTGELFF
few	TRBV19	.	TRBJ1-1	TGTGCCAGTAGTATAAACTTTAGAGAATTGGACACTGAAGCTTTCTTT	CASSINFRELDTEAFF
.	TRBV30	TRBD1	TRBJ2-1	TGTGCCGGTTACAGGGGGCACAATGAGCAGTTCTTC	CAGYRGHNEQFF
.	TRBV7-8	TRBD2	TRBJ2-5	TGTGCCAGCAGCTTAGTAGCGGGATACCAAGAGACCCAGTACTTC	CASSLVAGYQETQYF
.	TRBV27	TRBD1	TRBJ1-2	TGTGCCAGCAGCCCTAAAGGGACAGGGGATGGCTACACCTTC	CASSPKGTGDGYTF
.	TRBV11-2	.	TRBJ1-5	TGTGCCAGCAGCCCCGGGGAAACAGGGTACAATCAGCCCCAGCATTTT	CASSPGETGYNQPQHF
.	TRBV7-2	.	TRBJ2-7	TGTGCCAGCAGCTCGGGGGGCGGGTACGAGCAGTACTTC	CASSSGGGYEQYF
.	TRBV9	TRBD2	TRBJ2-7	TGTGCCAGCAGCCCCCGGACTAGCGGGCGGGAGCAGTACTTC	CASSPRTSGREQYF
.	TRBV9	.	TRBJ1-2	TGTGCCAGCTCAAGGGGGGGCGAAATCTATGGCTACACCTTC	CASSRGGEIYGYTF
few	TRBV15	.	TRBJ2-6	TGTGCCACCAGCAGAGGCCGCGGGACAGAACGCTCTGGGGCCAACGTCCTGACTTTC	CATSRGRGTERSGANVLTF
.	TRBV27	TRBD1	TRBJ1-1	TGTGCCAGCAGTCCGATAGGGACAGGGTGGAACACTGAAGCTTTCTTT	CASSPIGTGWNTEAFF
.	TRBV5-1	TRBD1	TRBJ2-2	TGCGCCAGCAGCTTTGGACAGGGGAGAACCGGGGAGCTGTTTTTT	CASSFGQGRTGELFF
.	TRBV2	TRBD2	TRBJ2-3	TGTGCCAGCCATCCACTAGCGGTGGAAGGTACGCAGTATTTT	CASHPLAVEGTQYF
.	TRBV29-1	TRBD1	TRBJ2-1	TGCAGCGGCAGACAGGGTAGATTGAATGAGCAGTTCTTC	CSGRQGRLNEQFF
.	TRBV6-1	.	TRBJ2-2	TGTGCCAGCAGTGCACTAGCCAGCACCGGGGAGCTGTTTTTT	CASSALASTGELFF
.	TRBV5-1	TRBD2	TRBJ2-1	TGCGCCAGCGGGACTAGCGGGAGGGCCGATAATGAGCAGTTCTTC	CASGTSGRADNEQFF
.	TRBV6-1	.	TRBJ1-1	TGTGCCATAGACAGCTTCCGTGAAGCTTTCTTT	CAIDSFREAFF
.	TRBV7-9	TRBD2	TRBJ2-1	TGTGCCAGCAGCTCCCGCGGGGGAGCGGGAGTGAACAATGAGCAGTTCTTC	CASSSRGGAGVNNEQFF
few	TRBV10-3	.	TRBJ1-1	TGTGCCATCACCCCTTCCCCGAGTAACACTGAAGCTTTCTTT	CAITPSPSNTEAFF
few	TRBV5-6	TRBD1	TRBJ2-1	TGTGCCAGCAGCCCCACAGGGGGCGGGAATTACAATGAGCAGTTCTTC	CASSPTGGGNYNEQFF
once	TRBV10-3	TRBD2	TRBJ2-1	TGTGCCATCAGTGGGGATAGCGGGAGCTCCTACAATGAGCAGTTCTTC	CAISGDSGSSYNEQFF
once	TRBV5-1	.	TRBJ1-2	TGCGCCAGCAGCTTGGAAAGGGAGTACTATGGCTACACCTTC	CASSLEREYYGYTF